The clone carrying this TCR beta chain was detected only a few times. The source of the sample is a study of CD8 T cells in ankylosing spondylitis. The authors made TCR beta libraries by quantitative 5'-RACE with molecular barcodes. Each CDR3 protein is one row after TCRdb ran MiXCR on the 5' RACE reads. Seen here are 100,000 to 150,000 distinct CDR3 sequences, roughly an eighth observed once, and the top ten hold almost 3%. V shed 6 bases and J 4 bases; nucleotides not matched to a gene: 7. Germline values: CDR1 SQVTM, CDR2 ANQGSEA. This CDR3 is 13 amino acids long. The sequence came from a female donor with ankylosing spondylitis or in good health (not recorded which). V is TRBV29-1 and J is TRBJ2-3; 7 bases align to TRBD1. The sample consisted of blood, either unsorted or a sorted T cell fraction (not recorded which). The chain's CDR3 is CSVDRFHSDTQYF. The CDR3 bases are TGCAGCGTGGACAGGTTTCACTCAGATACGCAGTATTTT.